The 12 T cell receptor beta chains reported below all come from one sample, sequenced in a study of cytomegalovirus exposure and HLA in healthy donors. Generated by immunoSEQ multiplex PCR, the TCRdb table keeps only in-frame clones and is missing some. The sample yields some 260,000 clones, about 90% seen once. Sequencing used PBMCs. All receptors come from a man younger than 35 in good health and CMV-seropositive.

The chain is built from TRBV18 and TRBJ2-7; 8 bases are shared with TRBD1. From germline, CDR1 is KGHSH and CDR2 LQKENI. The trim removed 5 bases at V and 0 bases at J, leaving 6 bases unmatched. This CDR3 contains 15 residues. The chain's CDR3 is CASSARQGISYEQYF. Written as DNA, the CDR3 is TGTGCCAGCTCAGCCCGACAGGGGATCTCCTACGAGCAGTACTTC.

The gene calls are TRBV29-1 and TRBJ2-7; TRBD2 might be the D (6 bases). CDR3 length equals 12 residues. Germline values: CDR1 SQVTM, CDR2 ANQGSEA. Trimming removed 4 bases from V and 3 bases from J, with 10 bases in between. The CDR3 loop reads CSVGFGSYEQYF. The CDR3 DNA sequence: TGCAGCGTTGGGTTCGGGAGCTACGAGCAGTACTTC.

V and J are TRBV6-5 and TRBJ1-1, with D maybe TRBD1 (6 bases). This CDR3 region has 16 residues. Trimming removed 0 bases from V and 4 bases from J, with 15 bases in between. Per germline, CDR1 MNHEY and CDR2 SVGAGI. CDR3 nucleotide sequence: TGTGCCAGCAGTTACTCGGGGGGACAACTCACCACTGAAGCTTTCTTT. Its translation is CASSYSGGQLTTEAFF.

This chain links TRBV6-1 with TRBJ2-1; no definite D call. Germline CDR1 and CDR2: MNHNS and SASEGT. V was pared by 3 bases and J by 4 bases, with 4 bases between. The CDR3 runs 12 residues. CDR3 nucleotide sequence: TGTGCCAGCAGTGATAGGTACAATGAGCAGTTCTTC. Translated: CASSDRYNEQFF.

The chain couples TRBV15 to TRBJ2-7; 9 positions match TRBD1. CDR3 length: 15 residues. Germline V gene lookup returns CDR1 LNHNV and CDR2 YYDKDF (reference sequence). The V and J ends lost 1 base and 7 bases, in that order; junction bases with no gene match: 8. The CDR3 protein is CATSRGDRDSGEQYF. CDR3 in DNA: TGTGCCACCAGCAGAGGGGACAGGGATTCGGGGGAGCAGTACTTC.

In this sample, this clone turned up once. The chain uses TRBV5-1 and TRBJ1-4; D remains ambiguous. This CDR3 contains 15 residues. The V gene lost 0 bases and the J gene lost 0 bases, with 6 bases spanning the gap. CDR1 and CDR2 from the germline V gene are SGHRS and YFSETQ. The CDR3 bases are TGCGCCAGCAGCTTGGTGGGGTCAACTAATGAAAAACTGTTTTTT. This encodes CASSLVGSTNEKLFF.

Of note for this clone: Other DNA variants within this sample encode the same CDR3. The chain employs TRBV9 and TRBJ2-7; D may be TRBD2 (6 bases). The V gene's germline CDR1 is SGDLS and CDR2 YYNGEE. Trimming cost V 0 bases and J 3 bases, with 13 bases left between them. This CDR3 spans 15 amino acids. In DNA form, the CDR3 reads TGTGCCAGCAGCGTAGGAGGGACTGGGGGCTACGAGCAGTACTTC. The encoded protein is CASSVGGTGGYEQYF.

V usage is TRBV27 and J usage is TRBJ2-1; TRBD2 might be the D (5 bases). The CDR3 is made up of 17 amino acids. V lost 6 bases, J lost 4 bases, and 22 bases lay in between. Germline-derived CDR1 and CDR2 are MNHEY and SMNVEV (reference sequence). CDR3 sequence reads: CASSLVKPSGDYNEQFF. The CDR3 nucleotides are TGTGCCAGCAGCCTGGTCAAGCCCTCCGGGGATTACAATGAGCAGTTCTTC.

Ten or more counts support this clone. V usage is TRBV4-1 and J usage is TRBJ1-1, with 7 positions matching TRBD1. Per germline, CDR1 MGHRA and CDR2 YSYEKL. V shed 5 bases, J shed 6 bases, and the junction held 9 bases outside the gene matches. There are 14 residues in the CDR3. The CDR3, as DNA: TGCGCCAGCAGCTACCGACAGGGAGAGGCTGAAGCTTTCTTT. Protein product: CASSYRQGEAEAFF.

This rearrangement joins TRBV10-2 to TRBJ1-1, with 7 bases identical to TRBD1. Germline CDR1 and CDR2: WSHSY and SAAADI. The CDR3 spans 15 residues. V dropped 2 bases and J dropped 4; count of bases not matched to a gene: 7. CDR3 region: CASSEQGGGPTEAFF. CDR3 nucleotides: TGCGCCAGCAGTGAGCAAGGGGGCGGGCCCACTGAAGCTTTCTTT.

This clone was observed a handful of times. The gene calls are TRBV7-9 and TRBJ2-3, with 7 nucleotides matching TRBD2. The CDR3 covers 15 residues. V dropped 4 bases and J dropped 3; count of bases not matched to a gene: 7. In germline, CDR1 is SEHNR, CDR2 FQNEAQ (reference sequence). CDR3 sequence reads: CASSSQREGTDTQYF. The CDR3, as DNA: TGTGCCAGCAGCTCCCAGCGGGAAGGTACAGATACGCAGTATTTT.

This chain uses TRBV19 with TRBJ2-7; 11 bases line up with TRBD2. V trimming: 5 bases; J trimming: 5 bases; junction bases outside the gene matches: 5. Germline CDR1 LNHDA, CDR2 SQIVND (reference sequence). The CDR3 consists of 14 residues. CDR3 region: CASSPLAGGHEQYF. The CDR3 bases are TGTGCCAGTAGTCCCCTAGCGGGAGGCCACGAGCAGTACTTC.